The rows below give T cell receptor beta chains drawn from one sample of a study of CXCR3-negative and CXCR3-positive naive CD8 T cells. Reprocessing the 5' RACE reads, TCRdb reports a single entry for every CDR3 protein and omits DNA. In all, the sample yields some 130,000 distinct CDR3 sequences. The sample consisted of naive CXCR3+ CD8+ T cells from blood. These receptors originate from a human donor in good health. Some clones in this sample may be carry-over from other donors' samples. CDR3s include the opening cysteine and the closing phenylalanine or tryptophan. Each record gives: CDR3 length, V gene, J gene, CDR3 protein.

12	TRBV27	TRBJ2-3	CASSPTTDTQYF
13	TRBV29-1	TRBJ2-7	CSVDVGPPYEQYF
15	TRBV20-1	TRBJ2-1	CSARALDWPGDEQFF
18	TRBV20-1	TRBJ2-1	CSASGSSGRLSSYNEQFF
18	TRBV4-2	TRBJ2-3	CASSQEQRGTLSTDTQYF
15	TRBV7-9	TRBJ2-2	CASSSLHRATGELFF
15	TRBV3-1	TRBJ1-2	CASSQEGRPVYGYTF
12	TRBV24-1	TRBJ2-7	CATSDDSYEQYF
15	TRBV29-1	TRBJ1-2	CSVDESGPPTLGYTF
14	TRBV28	TRBJ1-5	CASTSEGPSGAQHF
12	TRBV29-1	TRBJ2-2	CSVPRGAGELFF
14	TRBV20-1	TRBJ1-5	CSARDGGLGQPQHF
13	TRBV29-1	TRBJ1-1	CSVQFGAGTEAFF
15	TRBV7-2	TRBJ1-1	CASSLVVGGGTEAFF
15	TRBV29-1	TRBJ2-1	CSVEDGTSDYNEQFF
14	TRBV5-5	TRBJ2-7	CASSLGQGFPEQYF
15	TRBV11-2	TRBJ2-5	CASSLYSTPQETQYF
12	TRBV20-1	TRBJ2-7	CSARLGDHEQYF
17	TRBV12-3/TRBV12-4	TRBJ2-7	CASSFSTLGQGHYEQYF
14	TRBV28	TRBJ2-1	CASQGQSPYNEQFF
12	TRBV29-1	TRBJ2-2	CSGMEWSGELFF
14	TRBV7-2	TRBJ2-1	CASSLARSYNEQFF
14	TRBV27	TRBJ2-1	CASSERGSYNEQFF